What follows is one T cell receptor (beta chain) and its context. Its antigen is not known. The data are from a study of long-term antiretroviral therapy in people with HIV. Study conclusions and caveats: Within the repertoire, clones expanded before ART were dominant at all time points.

Per germline, CDR1 LNHDA and CDR2 SQIVND (reference sequence). V lost 3 bases to trimming and J lost 4 bases, with 9 bases between them. This CDR3 contains 13 residues. The authors ran the immunoSEQ assay, v3.0, at survey level. The repertoire was sequenced with immunoSEQ multiplex PCR; TCRdb's copy has only in-frame clones and lacks some. Of roughly 16,000 clones detected, 60% to 80% appear once; the ten largest clones hold 15%. The origin of this receptor is a man aged 25 to 40 with HIV. This material consisted of unsorted PBMCs, taken approximately 2.1 years before starting antiretroviral therapy. J is TRBJ1-1 and V is TRBV19; D is undetermined. In DNA, the CDR3 is TGTGCCAGTAGTATCGGAGTGACCACTGAAGCTTTCTTT. Protein sequence: CASSIGVTTEAFF.